Listed below are T cell receptor beta chains from one sample, sequenced in a study of blood T cell repertoires in COVID-19. Repertoires were generated with immunoSEQ multiplex PCR, while TCRdb's copy carries only in-frame clones and drops some. There are about 300,000 clones in the sample; approximately 89% occur only once, and over 2% lies in the top ten. The sequencing sample was made of PBMCs or T cells enriched from blood (not recorded which). These receptors all stem from a young woman who had recovered from COVID-19. Each CDR3 is given with its conserved first and last residue. D genes are given only for firm matches. Clone size is shown for a subset of rows, as once, few, many or a class of expanded clone.

v_gene	abundance	j_gene	len	d_gene	CDR3nt	CDR3aa
TRBV25-1	once	TRBJ2-1	15	TRBD1	TGTGCCAGCAGTGATTTACAGGGGGAACTCAATGAGCAGTTCTTC	CASSDLQGELNEQFF
TRBV3-1/TRBV3-2	.	TRBJ1-1	12	.	TGTGCCAGCAGCCAGGGGGCTGCTGAAGCTTTCTTT	CASSQGAAEAFF
TRBV7-8	.	TRBJ2-5	17	TRBD2	TGTGCCAGCAGCTTACGGGCCGGGGGGACGATTCAAGAGACCCAGTACTTC	CASSLRAGGTIQETQYF
TRBV7-7	.	TRBJ2-2	15	.	TGTGCCAGCAGCTTAGGCGTTGAGGGTCGCGGGGAGCTGTTTTTT	CASSLGVEGRGELFF
TRBV9	.	TRBJ2-7	15	TRBD1	TGTGCCAGCAGCGGGGGACAGTCGAGCTCCTACGAGCAGTACTTC	CASSGGQSSSYEQYF
TRBV6-5	many	TRBJ1-5	14	.	TGTGCCAGCAGGCAAACAGGGACCAATCAGCCCCAGCATTTT	CASRQTGTNQPQHF
TRBV28	.	TRBJ2-1	17	.	TGTGCCAGCAGTTTGGGTGGTGGGCCGCCCTCGTACAATGAGCAGTTCTTC	CASSLGGGPPSYNEQFF
TRBV3-1/TRBV3-2	once	TRBJ1-3	17	.	TGTGCCAGCAGCCAAGATGTGTACAGGGCCTCTGGAAACACCATATATTTT	CASSQDVYRASGNTIYF
TRBV28	.	TRBJ1-2	13	TRBD1	TGTGCCAGCAGTCGGACAGGGGGCCGGGGCTACACCTTC	CASSRTGGRGYTF
TRBV28	.	TRBJ1-3	13	TRBD1	TGTGCCAGCAGGGGGACAGGGTATTTCACCATATATTTT	CASRGTGYFTIYF
TRBV28	.	TRBJ2-5	17	TRBD2	TGTGCCAGCAGTTCCCGGACTAGCGGAGTGTACCAAGAGACCCAGTACTTC	CASSSRTSGVYQETQYF
TRBV30	.	TRBJ1-1	14	TRBD1	TGTGCCTGGAGCGAGGGACAGCTTAACACTGAAGCTTTCTTT	CAWSEGQLNTEAFF
TRBV4-2	.	TRBJ2-1	16	TRBD2	TGTGCCAGCAGCCAAGATGGCGGGAGGGCCTGGAATGAGCAGTTCTTC	CASSQDGGRAWNEQFF
TRBV6-2/TRBV6-3	.	TRBJ2-3	15	TRBD2	TGTGCCAGCAGCCCACTAGCGGGAGTCGGCGATACGCAGTATTTT	CASSPLAGVGDTQYF
TRBV6-2/TRBV6-3	.	TRBJ1-5	17	.	TGTGCCAGCAGTTACTCGATATACGGTTATAGCAATCAGCCCCAGCATTTT	CASSYSIYGYSNQPQHF
TRBV9	.	TRBJ2-2	16	TRBD2	TGTGCCAGCAGTCCTCGACTAGCGGGGGGGCCCGGGGAGCTGTTTTTT	CASSPRLAGGPGELFF
TRBV5-1	.	TRBJ1-1	12	TRBD1	TGCGCCAGCAGCTTGGTCAGGGGGCGGGCTTTCTTT	CASSLVRGRAFF
TRBV6-4	.	TRBJ2-3	15	TRBD2	TGTGCCAGCAGTGGACTAGCGATCAGCACAGATACGCAGTATTTT	CASSGLAISTDTQYF
TRBV5-5	many	TRBJ1-2	13	.	TGTGCCACAGACCTCAGGGGTGGAGATGGCTACACCTTC	CATDLRGGDGYTF
TRBV9	.	TRBJ2-2	14	TRBD2	TGTGCCAGCAGCCCCGGACTAGCGGTTACGGAGCTGTTTTTT	CASSPGLAVTELFF
TRBV13	.	TRBJ2-7	16	TRBD2	TGTGCCAGCAGCTCCCCCCTGTTGGGGGGGACCTACGAGCAGTACTTC	CASSSPLLGGTYEQYF
TRBV11-3	.	TRBJ2-2	16	.	TGTGCCAGCAACGGGCCGACAGGATACAACACCGGGGAGCTGTTTTTT	CASNGPTGYNTGELFF